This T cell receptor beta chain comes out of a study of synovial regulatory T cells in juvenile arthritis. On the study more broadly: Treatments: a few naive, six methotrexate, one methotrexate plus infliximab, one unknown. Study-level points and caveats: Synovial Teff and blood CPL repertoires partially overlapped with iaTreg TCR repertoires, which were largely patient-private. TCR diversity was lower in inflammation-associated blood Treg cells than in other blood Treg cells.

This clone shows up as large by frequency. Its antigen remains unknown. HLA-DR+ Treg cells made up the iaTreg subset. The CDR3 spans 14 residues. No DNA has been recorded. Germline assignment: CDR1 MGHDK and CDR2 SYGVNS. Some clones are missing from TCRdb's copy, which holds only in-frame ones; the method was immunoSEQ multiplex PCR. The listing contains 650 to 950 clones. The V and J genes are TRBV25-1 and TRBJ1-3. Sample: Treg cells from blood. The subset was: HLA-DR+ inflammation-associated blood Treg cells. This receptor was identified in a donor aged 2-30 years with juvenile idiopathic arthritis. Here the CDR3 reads CASSSWSSGNTIYF.